These 13 T cell receptor beta chains were all obtained from the same sample, sequenced in a study of blood T cells in healthy people across ages. With a J-beta primer mix and a sample-barcoded 5' primer, a second PCR ran about 7 to 11 cycles. TCRdb recomputed calls from the 5' RACE reads with MiXCR, one row per CDR3 protein. The sample shows hundreds of thousands of distinct CDR3 sequences, roughly 50% of them seen only once. Input material: blood. The receptors stem from a man in his 60s in good health.

The V and J genes are TRBV20-1 and TRBJ1-2; 8 bases are a match to TRBD1. V lost 3 bases and J lost 7; bases outside the gene matches: 4. Germline V lookup: CDR1 DFQATT, CDR2 SNEGSKA (reference sequence). This CDR3 spans 12 amino acids. CDR3 region: CSARDRDPGYTF. In DNA, the CDR3 is TGCAGTGCTAGGGACAGGGATCCTGGCTACACCTTC.

V gene TRBV20-1 combines with J gene TRBJ2-7; 8 positions agree with TRBD1. Germline V gene sequence: CDR1 DFQATT, CDR2 SNEGSKA (reference sequence). The CDR3 spans 14 residues. The ends lost 5 bases at V and 3 bases at J; junction bases unmatched: 9. The CDR3 region has the DNA TGCAGTGCTCCGACAGGGGACCCGCACTACGAGCAGTACTTC. Encoded protein: CSAPTGDPHYEQYF.

This rearrangement joins TRBV27 to TRBJ1-1, with 7 bases that match TRBD1. There are 14 residues in the CDR3. The germline CDR1 and CDR2 sequences are MNHEY and SMNVEV (reference sequence). Losses at the gene ends were 7 bases for V and 1 base for J; bases not matched to a gene: 6. The CDR3 spells CASTLRTGNTEAFF. CDR3 sequence (DNA): TGTGCCAGCACCCTGAGGACAGGGAACACTGAAGCTTTCTTT.

The rearrangement joins TRBV12-3 or TRBV12-4 to TRBJ2-1; either TRBD1 or TRBD2 may supply D (6 bases each). The CDR3 has 18 residues. The V end lost 2 bases, the J end lost 1 base, and 18 bases lay between the germline ends. The CDR3 reads CASSLLWGAARSYNEQFF. The CDR3, as DNA: TGTGCCAGCAGTTTATTGTGGGGGGCCGCGAGGTCCTACAATGAGCAGTTCTTC.

The chain combines TRBV6-6 with TRBJ1-2; TRBD1 agrees at 9 bases. V lost 6 bases to trimming and J lost 7 bases; unmatched junction nucleotides: 9. CDR3 length: 14 residues. Germline V gene sequence: CDR1 MNHNY, CDR2 SVGAGI (reference sequence). CDR3 in amino acids: CASRVTGTGSGYTF. The CDR3 coding sequence is TGTGCCAGCAGGGTGACCGGGACAGGGTCTGGCTACACCTTC.

This CDR3 reads CASIFAGGSEQFF. As DNA, the CDR3 is TGCGCCAGTATATTCGCGGGGGGGAGTGAGCAGTTCTTC. The J gene is TRBJ2-1, the V gene TRBV5-1; 9 nucleotides align to TRBD2. CDR1 is SGHRS and CDR2 is YFSETQ in the germline V gene. The CDR3 has 13 residues. Unmatched junction bases numbered 9, after V lost 8 bases and J lost 9 bases.

V is TRBV5-1 and J is TRBJ2-5; possibly TRBD1 or TRBD2 for D (6 bases each). The germline CDR1 and CDR2 sequences are SGHRS and YFSETQ. CDR3 size: 16 residues. V dropped 4 bases and J dropped 1 base, with 17 bases sitting between them. Written as DNA, the CDR3 is TGCGCCAGCAGCCGAGTTGGGGGGCAAGTCCAAGAGACCCAGTACTTC. Amino acid sequence: CASSRVGGQVQETQYF. Supplemented by reference TRBV5-1 and TRBJ2-5, the full variable domain reads KAGVTQTPRYLIKTRGQQVTLSCSPISGHRSVSWYQQTPGQGLQFLFEYFSETQRNKGNFPGRFSGRQFSNSRSEMNVSTLELGDSALYLCASSRVGGQVQETQYFGPGTRLLVL.

This chain uses TRBV2 with TRBJ2-3; TRBD2 is a possible D gene (5 bases). CDR1 is SNHLY, CDR2 FYNNEI, per germline. Trimming pared 4 bases from V and 5 bases from J, leaving 10 bases between. This CDR3 spans 13 amino acids. The CDR3: CASSVSGIDTQYF. The CDR3 DNA reads as TGTGCCAGCAGTGTATCCGGGATAGATACGCAGTATTTT.

The chain combines TRBV2 with TRBJ2-5, with D perhaps TRBD2 (5 bases). This CDR3 contains 15 residues. With 2 bases removed from V and 1 base from J, the gap between germline ends came to 11 bases. Germline-derived CDR1 and CDR2 are SNHLY and FYNNEI. In DNA form, the CDR3 reads TGTGCCAGCAGTGAACAAGTGGCGGGCCAAGAGACCCAGTACTTC. This sequence encodes CASSEQVAGQETQYF. Combining the CDR3 with reference TRBV2 and TRBJ2-5 gives the whole variable domain EPEVTQTPSHQVTQMGQEVILRCVPISNHLYFYWYRQILGQKVEFLVSFYNNEISEKSEIFDDQFSVERPDGSNFTLKIRSTKLEDSAMYFCASSEQVAGQETQYFGPGTRLLVL.

CDR3 in amino acids: CASSAQPIEAGELFF. The DNA of the CDR3 is TGTGCCAGCAGTGCCCAACCCATCGAAGCCGGGGAGCTGTTTTTT. The J gene is TRBJ2-2, the V gene TRBV6-1, with no clear D. This CDR3 has 15 residues. CDR1 and CDR2 (germline): MNHNS, SASEGT. Trimming shortened V by 4 bases and J by 6 bases, and 15 bases separated the two germline ends.

This chain uses TRBV29-1 with TRBJ1-1; a weak D match, TRBD1 (5 bases). The CDR3 is made up of 18 amino acids. Trimming took 7 bases from V and 6 from J, leaving 33 bases between them. The germline V gene encodes CDR1 SQVTM and CDR2 ANQGSEA. The CDR3 coding sequence is TGCAGCGCTCGAACCATCTACGGGGGTCGGTGGGAGATAGCTGAAGCTTTCTTT. As protein: CSARTIYGGRWEIAEAFF. The variable domain in full, with the rest retrieved from reference TRBV29-1 and TRBJ1-1, is SAVISQKPSRDICQRGTSLTIQCQVDSQVTMMFWYRQQPGQSLTLIATANQGSEATYESGFVIDKFPISRPNLTFSTLTVSNMSPEDSSIYLCSARTIYGGRWEIAEAFFGQGTRLTVV.

This clonotype was observed a handful of times. The rearrangement joins TRBV6-5 to TRBJ1-2; D gene unclear. V was pared by 0 bases and J by 7 bases, with 9 bases between. This CDR3 is built from 13 residues. The V gene's germline CDR1 is MNHEY and CDR2 SVGAGI. The chain's CDR3 is CASSYSGGLGYTF. The DNA of the CDR3 is TGTGCCAGCAGTTACTCGGGAGGTCTTGGCTACACCTTC.

CDR3 in DNA: TGTGCCAGCAGTCCCCCGGGACAGGGTCCCGGGGAGCTGTTTTTT. Protein sequence: CASSPPGQGPGELFF. The chain couples TRBV28 to TRBJ2-2; 9 nucleotides align to TRBD1. CDR1 is MDHEN and CDR2 is SYDVKM in the germline V gene. The CDR3 has 15 residues. V dropped 5 bases and J dropped 6; count of bases not matched to a gene: 7.